This TCR beta chain comes out of a study of PD-L1 blockade in urothelial cancer. Study details: Males with bladder-origin urothelial cancer constituted about 85% of the roughly 29 patients.

Documented time point: pretreatment peripheral blood. Patients suffered from locally advanced or metastatic urothelial carcinoma. Losses at the gene ends were 11 bases for V and 2 bases for J; bases not matched to a gene: 9. CDR3 size: 13 residues. Germline-derived CDR1 and CDR2 are MDHEN and SYDVKM. General study findings and limits: Tumor-associated clones in blood expanded more at 3 weeks in durable-benefit patients.

Concerning this clone: Its specificity is not known.

Assay: immunoSEQ multiplex PCR; the TCRdb copy retains only in-frame clones and omits some. The table shows 55,000 to 80,000 clones, with 75% to 90% occurring only once. The sample here was PBMCs, taken around atezolizumab (anti-PD-L1) treatment. The clonotype comes from a man aged 55 to 70 with urothelial cancer. The rearrangement joins TRBV28 to TRBJ2-7, with TRBD1 matching 7 bases. CDR3 nucleotides: TGTGCCTCCCTAAAGGGGGCCACCTACGAGCAGTACTTC. Amino acids: CASLKGATYEQYF.